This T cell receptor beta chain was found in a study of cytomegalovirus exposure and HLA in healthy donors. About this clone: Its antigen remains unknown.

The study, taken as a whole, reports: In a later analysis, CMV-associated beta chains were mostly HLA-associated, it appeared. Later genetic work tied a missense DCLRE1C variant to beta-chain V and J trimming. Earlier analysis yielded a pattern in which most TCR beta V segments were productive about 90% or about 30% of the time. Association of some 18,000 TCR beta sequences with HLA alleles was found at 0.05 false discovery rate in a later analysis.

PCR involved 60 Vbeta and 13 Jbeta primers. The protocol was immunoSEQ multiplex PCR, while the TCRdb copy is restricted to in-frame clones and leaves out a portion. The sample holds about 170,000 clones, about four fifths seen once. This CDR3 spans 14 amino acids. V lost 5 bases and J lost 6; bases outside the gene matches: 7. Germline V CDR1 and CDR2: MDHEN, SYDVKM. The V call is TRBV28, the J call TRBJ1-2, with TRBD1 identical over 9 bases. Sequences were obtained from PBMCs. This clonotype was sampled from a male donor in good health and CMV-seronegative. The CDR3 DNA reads TGTGCCAGCAGTCTTACAGGGGGCCTCGATGGCTACACCTTC. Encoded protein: CASSLTGGLDGYTF.